The clone carrying this T cell receptor beta chain was seen ten or more times. Its specificity is unknown. TCRdb redid the calling of the 5' RACE reads with MiXCR, one entry per CDR3 protein. This sample has approximately 300,000 distinct CDR3 sequences, with 15% found just once. The sample belongs to a study of T-cell memory formation after mild COVID-19. Study conclusions and caveats: Among CD4+ contracting clones, most were CM and EM, and CD8+ ones EMRA. Later expanders leaned toward CD4+, whereas clones contracting from day 15 to 85 were balanced CD4/CD8. Second-wave clones peaking on day 37 lacked confirmed SARS-CoV-2 specificity.

J was trimmed by 5 bases and V by 6 bases; bases with no gene match: 11. This CDR3 spans 15 amino acids. The sequenced sample was PBMCs or a T cell subset sorted from them (not recorded which). The receptor was derived from a young man who had mild COVID-19 (a few samples of this study predate the infection). Cell type and time point are not known. V gene TRBV12-3 or TRBV12-4 combines with J gene TRBJ2-7, with 9 bases identical to TRBD1. CDR3 protein: CASSQPGTGRHEQYF. The CDR3 coding sequence is TGTGCCAGCAGCCAACCCGGGACAGGGAGGCACGAGCAGTACTTC.